This T cell receptor beta chain was sequenced during a study of T cells in women clearing cervical HPV infection. Only in-frame clones appear in the TCRdb table, and some are missing; sequencing was by immunoSEQ multiplex PCR. The repertoire table contains about 25,000 clones. As regards this clone: One junction end disagrees with the germline gene, perhaps due to a read error. The CDR3 end lies 3 residues beyond the end of the read and is filled in from the germline J gene.

This CDR3 spans 11 amino acids. CDR1 and CDR2 from the germline V gene are SNHLY and FYNNEI. This chain connects TRBV2 to TRBJ2-4, with a possible D match to TRBD2 (5 bases). Material: blood buffy coat. The TCR originated in a woman between 18 and 70 years old with a cervical HPV16 infection that either progressed to CIN3+ or cleared (not recorded which). Partial CDR3 DNA: TGTGCCAGCAGGGAAGGAGGCGGT. This sequence encodes CASREGGG. The whole CDR3 reads CASREGGGQYF.